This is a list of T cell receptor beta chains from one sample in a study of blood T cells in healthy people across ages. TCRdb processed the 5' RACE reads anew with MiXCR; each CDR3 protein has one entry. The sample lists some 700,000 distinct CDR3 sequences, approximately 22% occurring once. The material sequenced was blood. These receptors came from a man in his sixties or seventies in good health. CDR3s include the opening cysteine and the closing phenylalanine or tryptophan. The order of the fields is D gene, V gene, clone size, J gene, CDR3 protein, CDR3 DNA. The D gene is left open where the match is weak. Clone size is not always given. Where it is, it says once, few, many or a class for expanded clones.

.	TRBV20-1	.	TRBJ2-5	CSEKGRGRGETQYF	TGCAGTGAAAAGGGGCGGGGGCGTGGGGAGACCCAGTACTTC
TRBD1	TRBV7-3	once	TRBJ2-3	CASSRQGVGTDTQYF	TGTGCCAGCAGCCGACAGGGGGTTGGAACAGATACGCAGTATTTT
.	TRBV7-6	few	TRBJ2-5	CASSSGGRGRFETQYF	TGTGCCAGCAGCTCGGGGGGCAGGGGGCGTTTTGAGACCCAGTACTTC
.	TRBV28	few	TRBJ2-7	CASSLIRAYEQYF	TGTGCCAGCTCTCTAATCCGGGCCTACGAGCAGTACTTC
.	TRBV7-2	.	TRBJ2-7	CASSSAGTFYEQYF	TGTGCCAGCAGCTCGGCGGGGACTTTCTACGAGCAGTACTTC
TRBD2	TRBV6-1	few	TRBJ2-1	CASSLLLAGSYNEQFF	TGTGCCAGCAGTCTCCTACTAGCGGGTAGCTACAATGAGCAGTTCTTC
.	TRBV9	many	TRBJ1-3	CASSVGGGTGNTIYF	TGTGCCAGCAGCGTAGGAGGTGGAACTGGAAACACCATATATTTT
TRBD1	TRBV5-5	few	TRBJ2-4	CASSFSGGNIQYF	TGTGCCAGCAGCTTCTCAGGGGGAAACATTCAGTACTTC
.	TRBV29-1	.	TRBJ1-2	CSVEWGGGDGYGYTF	TGCAGCGTTGAATGGGGCGGGGGGGACGGCTATGGCTACACCTTC
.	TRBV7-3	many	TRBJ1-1	CASSLNGGLNTEAFF	TGTGCCAGCAGCTTAAACGGGGGGTTGAACACTGAAGCTTTCTTT
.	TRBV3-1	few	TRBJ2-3	CASSRDSAYFSTDTQYF	TGTGCCAGCAGTCGGGACTCGGCGTACTTTAGCACAGATACGCAGTATTTT
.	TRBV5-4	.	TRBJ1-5	CASSLEGLSSPQHF	TGTGCCAGCAGCTTGGAGGGACTGTCTTCGCCCCAGCATTTT
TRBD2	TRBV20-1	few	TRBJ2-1	CSATPLAGGSYNEQFF	TGCAGTGCTACCCCCCTAGCGGGGGGCTCCTACAATGAGCAGTTCTTC
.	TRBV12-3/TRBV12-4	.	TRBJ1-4	CASSFGTMGEKLFF	TGTGCCAGCAGTTTCGGGACAATGGGTGAAAAACTGTTTTTT
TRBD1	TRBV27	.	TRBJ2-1	CASSLPPRQGSYNEQFF	TGTGCCAGCAGTTTACCCCCACGACAGGGATCCTACAATGAGCAGTTCTTC
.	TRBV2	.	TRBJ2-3	CASSEESQDTQYF	TGTGCCAGCAGTGAGGAAAGTCAAGATACGCAGTATTTT
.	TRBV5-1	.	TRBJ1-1	CASSLGFGLGTLDTEAFF	TGCGCCAGCAGCTTAGGGTTCGGGTTGGGGACCTTGGACACTGAAGCTTTCTTT
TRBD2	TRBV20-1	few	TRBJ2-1	CSARGGGRYNEQFF	TGCAGTGCTAGAGGCGGGGGGAGGTACAATGAGCAGTTCTTC
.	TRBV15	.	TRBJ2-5	CAASRVAGQETQYF	TGTGCCGCCAGCAGAGTCGCTGGCCAAGAGACCCAGTACTTC
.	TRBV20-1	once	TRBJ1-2	CSAAMRQRYGYTF	TGCAGTGCTGCCATGAGACAGCGCTATGGCTACACCTTC
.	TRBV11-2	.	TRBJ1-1	CASSLDANTEAFF	TGTGCCAGCAGCTTAGATGCGAACACTGAAGCTTTCTTT
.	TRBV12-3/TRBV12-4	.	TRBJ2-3	CASHPSPGLKTDTQYF	TGTGCCAGCCACCCGTCCCCGGGGTTGAAGACAGATACGCAGTATTTT
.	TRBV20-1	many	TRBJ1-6	CSAWTSSSYNSPLHF	TGCAGTGCGTGGACTTCTAGCTCCTATAATTCACCCCTCCACTTT
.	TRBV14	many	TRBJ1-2	CASSQGGGGYTF	TGTGCCAGCAGCCAAGGAGGTGGCGGCTACACCTTC
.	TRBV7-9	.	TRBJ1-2	CASPNNEEGYGCTF	.
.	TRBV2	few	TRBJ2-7	CASSVNRASNEQYF	TGTGCCAGCAGTGTGAACAGGGCAAGCAACGAGCAGTACTTC
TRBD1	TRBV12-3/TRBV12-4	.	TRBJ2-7	CASSLGLRQGSYEQYF	TGTGCCAGCAGTTTAGGACTTCGACAGGGGTCCTACGAGCAGTACTTC
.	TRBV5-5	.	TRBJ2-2	CASSGSPIGTGELFF	TGTGCCAGCAGCGGCTCCCCGATTGGGACCGGGGAGCTGTTTTTT
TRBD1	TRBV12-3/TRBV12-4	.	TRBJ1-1	CASSLGTGEKAFF	TGTGCCAGCAGTTTGGGGACAGGGGAAAAAGCTTTCTTT
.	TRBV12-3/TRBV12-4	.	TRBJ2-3	CASRQGGTDAQYF	TGTGCCAGCAGACAGGGGGGGACAGATGCGCAGTATTTT
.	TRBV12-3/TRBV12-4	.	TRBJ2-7	CASSNTGRGEQYF	TGTGCCAGCAGTAACACAGGGAGAGGCGAGCAGTACTTC
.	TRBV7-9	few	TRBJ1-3	CASSPTLGNTIYF	TGTGCCAGCAGTCCTACCTTGGGAAACACCATATATTTT
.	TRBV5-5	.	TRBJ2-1	CASSTTGVGYNEQFF	TGTGCCAGCAGCACAACAGGAGTGGGGTACAATGAGCAGTTCTTC
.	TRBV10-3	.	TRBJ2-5	CALSVAGAETQYF	TGTGCCCTCAGTGTTGCTGGCGCAGAGACCCAGTACTTC
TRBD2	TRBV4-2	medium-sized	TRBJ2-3	CASSQALELAGADTQYF	TGTGCCAGCAGCCAAGCGTTGGAACTAGCGGGGGCAGATACGCAGTATTTT
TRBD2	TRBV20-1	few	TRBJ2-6	CSARTSGRDSGANVLTF	TGCAGTGCCAGAACTAGCGGGAGAGACTCTGGGGCCAACGTCCTGACTTTC
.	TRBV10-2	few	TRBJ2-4	CASSGGLGGGINIQYF	TGCGCCAGCAGTGGAGGGCTTGGGGGCGGAATAAACATTCAGTACTTC
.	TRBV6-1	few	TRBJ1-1	CASIQVSGETEAFF	TGTGCCAGCATACAGGTCTCGGGGGAGACTGAAGCTTTCTTT
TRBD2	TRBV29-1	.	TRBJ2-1	CSVVAGVPYNEQFF	TGCAGCGTTGTAGCGGGAGTCCCCTACAATGAGCAGTTCTTC
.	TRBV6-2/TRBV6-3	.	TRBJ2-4	CASSYSDGNIQYF	TGTGCCAGCAGTTACTCGGACGGAAACATTCAGTACTTC